The present T cell receptor (beta chain) was sequenced within a study of Tregs in tolerant kidney transplant recipients. Study-level results: Biological reproducibility was not directly addressed in this study.

Unstimulated regulatory T cells (CD4+CD25+CD127-), CD4+CD25- non-regulatory cells, CD4 and CD8 cells were FACS-sorted from thawed PBMCs. Germline CDR1 reads LNHDA; CDR2 reads SQIVND (reference sequence). Trimming at V came to 7 bases and at J to 1 base, leaving 12 bases not matched to a gene. The CDR3 is 16 residues long. The repertoire was sequenced with immunoSEQ multiplex PCR; TCRdb's copy has only in-frame clones and lacks some. The repertoire includes 90,000 to 120,000 clones, nearly 90% of them detected once, and 0.34% sits in the top ten. With respect to this clone: Its antigen is not known.

V gene TRBV19 combines with J gene TRBJ1-1; TRBD1 matches 7 bases. This clonotype was obtained from a human donor who received a combined kidney and bone marrow transplant. The starting material was CD4+ T cells from blood, obtained before the transplant. This CDR3 reads CASTKKGPGGNTEAFF. The CDR3 DNA sequence: TGTGCCAGTACCAAGAAGGGGCCAGGGGGGAACACTGAAGCTTTCTTT.